The 3 T cell receptor beta chains below come from one sample, sequenced in a study of blood T cell repertoires in COVID-19. Method: immunoSEQ multiplex PCR; TCRdb's copy keeps in-frame clones and lacks some. This sample yields under 300,000 clones, of which approximately 82% are seen a single time; around 4.5% belongs to the top ten. The sequenced sample consisted of peripheral blood. The receptors shown here come from a man between 60 and 75 years old who had recovered from COVID-19.

The CDR3 reads CASSQWGVGGNYEQYF. In DNA form, the CDR3 reads TGTGCCAGCAGCCAATGGGGAGTGGGGGGGAACTACGAGCAGTACTTC. The rearrangement joins TRBV3-1 (or the pseudogene TRBV3-2) to TRBJ2-7, with 7 bases aligning to TRBD2. The germline V gene encodes CDR1 LGHDT and CDR2 YNNKEL (reference sequence). The CDR3 covers 16 residues. After removal of 2 bases from V and 3 bases from J, the junction contained 10 bases not matched to a gene.

The V call is TRBV15, the J call TRBJ1-6; possibly TRBD1 for D (6 bases). The length of the CDR3 is 18 residues. The germline V gene has CDR1 LNHNV and CDR2 YYDKDF (reference sequence). V shed 1 base and J shed 1 base, with 14 bases lying between them. The CDR3 DNA sequence: TGTGCCACCAGCAGAGGAGCAGGGGAGGGGTCCTATAATTCACCCCTCCACTTT. Protein product: CATSRGAGEGSYNSPLHF.

The chain joins TRBV15 to TRBJ1-3, with 7 bases that match TRBD1. Germline V gene sequence: CDR1 LNHNV, CDR2 YYDKDF (reference sequence). This CDR3 region has 14 residues. V lost 5 bases and J lost 0; bases outside the gene matches: 1. The CDR3: CATSGDSSGNTIYF. CDR3 DNA sequence: TGTGCCACCAGCGGGGACAGCTCTGGAAACACCATATATTTT.